The rows below give T cell receptor beta chains drawn from one sample of a study of T cells in Graves' hyperthyroidism and ophthalmopathy. TCRdb itself ran the multiplex PCR reads through MiXCR, one entry per CDR3 protein. Among a few hundred thousand distinct CDR3 sequences, approximately 23% were seen once, and the ten largest hold about 53%. The sample was blood. The receptors stem from a woman between 65 and 79 years old with Graves' ophthalmopathy. Both conserved end residues are part of each CDR3. D genes are given only for firm matches. The size entry is marked missing in some rows and otherwise reads once, few, many or a size class.

CASSLTGTRETQYF	TGTGCCAGCAGCCTTACCGGGACTAGGGAGACCCAGTACTTC	TRBV9	TRBJ2-5	TRBD2	14	NA
CASSQPGTPQGTQYF	TGTGCCAGCAGCCAACCCGGGACCCCGCAGGGTACGCAGTATTTT	TRBV3-1	TRBJ2-3	NA	15	NA
CASADGGTDYSPLHF	TGTGCCAGCGCCGACGGGGGGACAGATTATTCACCCCTCCACTTT	TRBV7-8	TRBJ1-6	TRBD1	15	many
CASTKYRDRLITGELFF	TGTGCCAGCACCAAATACCGGGACAGACTGATAACCGGGGAGCTGTTTTTT	TRBV7-9	TRBJ2-2	TRBD1	17	few
CASSRDRGSQKLFF	TGTGCCAGCAGCCGGGACAGAGGCTCCCAAAAACTGTTTTTT	TRBV3-1	TRBJ1-4	TRBD1	14	many
CAISDGGRNQPQHF	TGTGCCATCAGTGACGGGGGTCGTAATCAGCCCCAGCATTTT	TRBV10-3	TRBJ1-5	NA	14	NA
CASSRTSGKSTDTQYF	TGTGCCAGCAGCCGGACTAGCGGGAAGAGCACAGATACGCAGTATTTT	TRBV12-3/TRBV12-4	TRBJ2-3	TRBD2	16	NA
CASSPRSSGSAYNEQFF	TGTGCCAGCAGCCCGAGGTCTAGCGGGAGCGCCTACAATGAGCAGTTCTTC	TRBV3-1	TRBJ2-1	TRBD2	17	NA
CASTRLAGGDEQFF	TGTGCCAGCACCCGACTAGCGGGAGGGGACGAGCAGTTCTTC	TRBV12-3/TRBV12-4	TRBJ2-1	TRBD2	14	few
CASTKDGELFF	TGTGCCAGTACCAAGGACGGGGAGCTGTTTTTT	TRBV19	TRBJ2-2	NA	11	NA
CASSQGTANSPLHF	TGTGCCAGCAGCCAGGGAACAGCTAATTCACCCCTCCACTTT	TRBV3-1	TRBJ1-6	NA	14	NA
CASSLDSYTQYF	TGTGCCAGCAGCTTGGACAGTTATACGCAGTATTTT	TRBV7-9	TRBJ2-3	NA	12	NA
CATSTRDQPQHF	TGTGCCACCAGCACCAGAGATCAGCCCCAGCATTTT	TRBV15	TRBJ1-5	NA	12	NA
CASSLDRGLFSNQPQHF	TGTGCCAGCAGCTTAGATCGCGGTCTCTTTAGCAATCAGCCCCAGCATTTT	TRBV11-2	TRBJ1-5	NA	17	few
CASSLRYEQYF	TGTGCCAGCAGTTTACGCTACGAGCAGTACTTC	TRBV28	TRBJ2-7	NA	11	many
CASSLVPLGNQPQHF	TGTGCCAGCAGCTTAGTACCTTTGGGCAATCAGCCCCAGCATTTT	TRBV7-2	TRBJ1-5	NA	15	few
CASIKTGEGYGYTF	TGTGCCAGCATTAAGACAGGGGAGGGCTATGGCTACACCTTC	TRBV2	TRBJ1-2	TRBD1	14	NA
CASSVALAGEQFF	TGTGCCAGCAGCGTAGCGCTAGCAGGTGAGCAGTTCTTC	TRBV9	TRBJ2-1	NA	13	NA
CASREGWGETQYF	TGTGCCAGCAGGGAGGGGTGGGGAGAGACCCAGTACTTC	TRBV12-3/TRBV12-4	TRBJ2-5	NA	13	NA
CASSLNVGGLTEAFF	TGTGCCAGCAGCTTAAATGTCGGTGGGCTCACTGAAGCTTTCTTT	TRBV7-3	TRBJ1-1	NA	15	NA
CATSDFTGELFF	TGTGCCACCAGTGACTTCACCGGGGAGCTGTTTTTT	TRBV24-1	TRBJ2-2	NA	12	few
CSAIGWLAGGLRYNEQFF	TGCAGTGCTATAGGGTGGCTAGCGGGAGGATTACGATACAATGAGCAGTTCTTC	TRBV20-1	TRBJ2-1	TRBD2	18	few
CASSQGLGISSYNEQFF	TGTGCCAGTAGCCAGGGACTAGGGATTAGCTCCTACAATGAGCAGTTCTTC	TRBV19	TRBJ2-1	TRBD2	17	NA
CAWSIEGHGYTF	TGTGCCTGGAGTATAGAAGGACATGGCTACACCTTC	TRBV30	TRBJ1-2	NA	12	NA